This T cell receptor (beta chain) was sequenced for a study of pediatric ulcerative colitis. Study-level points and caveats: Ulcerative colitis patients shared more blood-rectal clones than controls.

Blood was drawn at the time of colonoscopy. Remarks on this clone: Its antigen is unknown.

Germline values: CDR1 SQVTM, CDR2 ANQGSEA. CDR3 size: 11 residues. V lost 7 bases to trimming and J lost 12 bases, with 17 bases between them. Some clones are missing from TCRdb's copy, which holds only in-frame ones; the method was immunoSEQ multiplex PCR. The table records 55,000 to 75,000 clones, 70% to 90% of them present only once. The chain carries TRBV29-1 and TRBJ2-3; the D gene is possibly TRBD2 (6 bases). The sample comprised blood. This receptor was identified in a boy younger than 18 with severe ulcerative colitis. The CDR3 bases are TGCAGCGCCTGGGGTAGCGGAGACCAGTATTTT. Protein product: CSAWGSGDQYF.